This T cell receptor (beta chain) stems from a study of early T cells in non-severe SARS-CoV-2 infection (dated by TCRdb to about 2021). A note on the overall study: TCR sequencing used bulk RNA from unsorted whole blood, so alpha and beta chains could not be paired. The paper's findings and limits, for the study overall: Matching against VDJdb was skewed toward anti-spike CD8 responses, likely underestimated virus-specific expansions, and missed private and CD4 specificities.

Including cysteine and phenylalanine, the CDR3 has 14 amino acids. The read is trimmed to its CDR3 DNA, 42 bases read in frame from base 1. Sequences DFQATT (CDR1) and SNEGSKA (CDR2) are obtained from the germline V gene (reference sequence). The library was made by 5' RACE. Sequencing relied on a NextSeq 500. To correct for sequencing error and PCR bias, the TCR library protocol tagged individual cDNA molecules with unique molecular identifiers. Both TCR alpha and beta chains were sequenced, and tight co-correlation was observed between alpha and beta sequence abundances in each sample. Per the source publication's procedure: V gene, J gene and CDR3 annotation of TCR sequences was performed with Decombinator V4. Expanded TCRs were defined as changing significantly between any two time points under a Poisson model with p below 0.0001. TCR abundances were normalised to the total number of TCRs sequenced in each sample and reported as counts per million. TRAV1-2 paired with TRAJ12, TRAJ20 or TRAJ33 defined MAIT TCRs, while TRAV10 paired with TRAJ18 defined iNKT TCRs. VDJdb, accessed 1 November 2021, was searched for CMV, EBV and SARS-CoV-2 annotated TCRs, excluding TCRs annotated for multiple antigens. TCRdb reprocessing: public reads trimmed at Q25 with fastp, clones called with MiXCR, in-frame beta chains kept. Rows with one shared CDR3 protein collapse into an entry with the most common genes and DNA. The V and J calls come from TCRdb's annotation, not from the publication. Within this sample are 26,000 or so distinct CDR3 sequences, with less than 7% of them counted one time only. Of the sample, 2% to 3% falls within the top ten clones.

Of note for this clonotype: The specificity of this receptor is unknown. Per-base qualities were not stored, and no clone one base away is much larger.

A case-control design nested within a healthcare worker cohort in London, UK, was used, with weekly nasopharyngeal swab PCR tests and blood sampling performed. Healthcare workers were recruited during the week of the UK lockdown, between 23 and 31 March 2020, and followed weekly for up to roughly 15 weeks. The chain joins TRBV20-1 to TRBJ2-3; the D gene may be TRBD1 or TRBD2, since each aligns over 5 bases. Sequences were obtained from whole blood. This sequence originates from an adult who was a healthcare worker with PCR-confirmed SARS-CoV-2 infection or an uninfected control (not recorded which). The nucleotides are TGCACCGCAAAGCCGGGACGAGGCACAGATACGCAGTATTTT. Its product reads: CTAKPGRGTDTQYF.